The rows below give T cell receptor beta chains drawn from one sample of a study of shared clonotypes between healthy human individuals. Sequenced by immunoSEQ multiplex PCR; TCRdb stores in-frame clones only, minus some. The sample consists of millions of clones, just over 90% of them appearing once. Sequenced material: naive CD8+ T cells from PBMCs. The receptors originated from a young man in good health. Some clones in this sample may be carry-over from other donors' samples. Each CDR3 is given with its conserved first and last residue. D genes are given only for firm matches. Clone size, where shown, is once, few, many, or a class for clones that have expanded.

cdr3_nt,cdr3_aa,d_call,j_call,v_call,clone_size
TGTGCCAGCACAGGTGTCGTCTATAGCAATCAGCCCCAGCATTTT,CASTGVVYSNQPQHF,-,TRBJ1-5,TRBV6-1,-
TGTGCCAGCAGTTCCGTTCTCTTGTGGGGCTACACCTTC,CASSSVLLWGYTF,-,TRBJ1-2,TRBV27,-
TGTGCCAGCAGCTCCCCGAGGGGGCGTATTGAAGCTTTCTTT,CASSSPRGRIEAFF,TRBD1,TRBJ1-1,TRBV11-1,-
TGTGCCAGCAGCTTGGGACAGGGTTACTACGAGCAGTACTTC,CASSLGQGYYEQYF,TRBD1,TRBJ2-7,TRBV7-6,-
TGTGCCAGCACCCGGGACAGGGGGCGGAACACTGAAGCTTTCTTT,CASTRDRGRNTEAFF,TRBD1,TRBJ1-1,TRBV11-1,once
TGCGCCAGCAGCTTGATTTGGGACAGGGGGAGCCCCGAGCAGTACTTC,CASSLIWDRGSPEQYF,TRBD1,TRBJ2-7,TRBV5-1,-
TGTGCCAGCAGTTTATCCCTCGGGGAGAAGGGTCAGCCCCAGCATTTT,CASSLSLGEKGQPQHF,-,TRBJ1-5,TRBV27,-
TGTGCCAGCGGACCCAATCAGCCCCAGCATTTT,CASGPNQPQHF,-,TRBJ1-5,TRBV19,-
TGTGCCAGCAGCGTTAGTCACCGCAGCAATCAGCCCCAGCATTTT,CASSVSHRSNQPQHF,-,TRBJ1-5,TRBV6-5,-
TGTGCCAGCAGCCAAGAGGGTAGGGACTATTACAATGAGCAGTTCTTC,CASSQEGRDYYNEQFF,TRBD2,TRBJ2-1,TRBV4-2,-
TGTGCTAGTGACCTTGGGGACAGGTCTCAGAACACTGAAGCTTTCTTT,CASDLGDRSQNTEAFF,TRBD1,TRBJ1-1,TRBV12-5,few
TGTGCCAGCAGCTTAGGGGGGGGATTCCAGCCCCAGCATTTT,CASSLGGGFQPQHF,-,TRBJ1-5,TRBV7-2,-
TGCGCCAGCAGTCAATGGACATATAGCAATCAGCCCCAGCATTTT,CASSQWTYSNQPQHF,-,TRBJ1-5,TRBV23-1,-
TGTGCCTCTTCAGTTCGAGGGACAGCAACCTACGAGCAGTACTTC,CASSVRGTATYEQYF,TRBD1,TRBJ2-7,TRBV27,-
TGTGCCAGCAGTTACCCCGACAGGAATGGCTACACCTTC,CASSYPDRNGYTF,-,TRBJ1-2,TRBV6-5,once
TGTGCCAGCAGCTTAGTGCGAGCCGGGACAGAAACCTACGAGCAGTACTTC,CASSLVRAGTETYEQYF,TRBD1,TRBJ2-7,TRBV11-1,-
TGTGCCAGCAGCCGAAGGAGCCCAGCGTACCAAGAGACCCAGTACTTC,CASSRRSPAYQETQYF,-,TRBJ2-5,TRBV27,once
TGTGCCAGCAGCTCCGGTGAGAGTGGCTACACCTTC,CASSSGESGYTF,-,TRBJ1-2,TRBV7-3,-
TGTGCCAGCAGCCAAGATACAGCGGGAGGTCCACGGGTAAATGAGCAGTTCTTC,CASSQDTAGGPRVNEQFF,TRBD2,TRBJ2-1,TRBV14,-